The 9 T cell receptor beta chains below all came from one sample that was sequenced in a study of T cell responses to AZD1222 COVID-19 vaccine. The table came from immunoSEQ multiplex PCR; TCRdb's copy has only in-frame clones and leaves some out. The table shows 100,000 to 150,000 clones, with approximately 84% occurring only once. Specimen: peripheral blood, collected on day 0 of AZD1222 vaccination. These receptors all come from an adult in good health.

V usage is TRBV30 and J usage is TRBJ1-3; D is uncertain. The CDR3 is made up of 13 amino acids. Germline CDR1 and CDR2: GTSNPN and SVGIG (reference sequence). V was cut by 3 bases and J by 0 bases, with 6 bases left in between. CDR3 in amino acids: CAWRHLSGNTIYF. The CDR3 DNA follows: TGTGCCTGGAGACACCTCTCTGGAAACACCATATATTTT.

This chain links TRBV2 with TRBJ2-7, with 10 bases aligning to TRBD2. Losses at the gene ends were 4 bases for V and 3 bases for J; bases not matched to a gene: 12. The CDR3 covers 17 residues. Germline loops: CDR1 SNHLY, CDR2 FYNNEI. CDR3 in DNA: TGTGCCAGCAGTGGGGTGGGGCGGTCTAGCGGGGGCTACGAGCAGTACTTC. It is translated as CASSGVGRSSGGYEQYF.

The rearrangement uses TRBV7-8 and TRBJ2-6; D gene ambiguous. V shed 5 bases and J shed 0 bases, with 8 bases lying between them. The germline V gene has CDR1 SGHVS and CDR2 FQNEAQ. The CDR3 length is 15 residues. This CDR3 reads CASSIQNSGANVLTF. The CDR3 DNA is TGTGCCAGCAGCATACAGAACTCTGGGGCCAACGTCCTGACTTTC.

The J gene is TRBJ2-5, the V gene TRBV6-1; TRBD1 matches at 7 bases. The CDR3 has 18 residues. The V gene's germline CDR1 is MNHNS and CDR2 SASEGT. Trimming cost V 4 bases and J 2 bases; bases outside gene matches: 16. This CDR3 is CASSATGAFEWEQETQYF. The CDR3 bases are TGTGCCAGCAGTGCAACAGGGGCCTTTGAATGGGAACAAGAGACCCAGTACTTC.

This chain joins TRBV5-1 and TRBJ1-1, with D possibly TRBD1 on 5 matching bases. Trimming removed 2 bases at V and 5 bases at J, with 16 bases between. The CDR3 is made up of 15 amino acids. Germline assignment: CDR1 SGHRS and CDR2 YFSETQ. CDR3 sequence: CASSLPQGGDTEAFF. In DNA, the CDR3 is TGCGCCAGCAGCTTACCCCAGGGTGGTGATACTGAAGCTTTCTTT.

This chain joins TRBV6-2 or TRBV6-3 and TRBJ1-4; unclear D gene. CDR1 is MNHEY, CDR2 SVGEGT, per germline. The CDR3 is 16 residues long. Trimming took 0 bases from V and 5 from J, leaving 13 bases between them. The CDR3: CASSYSAQEMNEKLFF. The CDR3 DNA reads as TGTGCCAGCAGTTACTCCGCCCAGGAGATGAATGAAAAACTGTTTTTT.

The chain employs TRBV9 and TRBJ1-3; TRBD1 matches 10 bases. V trimming: 0 bases; J trimming: 0 bases; junction bases outside the gene matches: 6. The CDR3 totals 18 residues. Germline CDR1 reads SGDLS; CDR2 reads YYNGEE. In DNA form, the CDR3 reads TGTGCCAGCAGCGTAGCTGGGACAGGGGCTTACTCTGGAAACACCATATATTTT. This codes for CASSVAGTGAYSGNTIYF.

J is TRBJ1-5 and V is TRBV29-1; a weak D match, TRBD1 (5 bases). With 5 bases removed from V and 5 bases from J, the gap between germline ends came to 16 bases. The CDR3 runs 14 residues. Per the germline V gene, CDR1 is SQVTM and CDR2 is ANQGSEA. The CDR3 loop reads CSVSGTLPDQPQHF. The CDR3 region has the DNA TGCAGCGTTTCCGGGACCTTGCCCGATCAGCCCCAGCATTTT.

The chain combines TRBV6-2 or TRBV6-3 with TRBJ1-5; D unclear. The CDR3 loop spans 12 amino acids. V dropped 6 bases and J dropped 7 bases, with 10 bases sitting between them. CDR1 is MNHEY and CDR2 is SVGEGT in the germline V gene. The CDR3 nucleotides are TGTGCCAGCAGCTCCCCCGGACAGCCCCAGCATTTT. It yields the protein CASSSPGQPQHF.